Sequencing of this T cell receptor (beta chain) was carried out in a study of shared clonotypes between healthy human individuals. Study-level information: For every donor, three CD4 naive, three CD4 memory, two CD8 naive and one CD8 memory plates were used. General study findings and limits: Naive subsets typically showed greater estimated richness than memory subsets.

The length of the CDR3 is 14 residues. Germline CDR1 SNHLY, CDR2 FYNNEI. Trimming left V 5 bases short and J 7 bases short, with 14 bases between. Comment on this clone: The antigen is not known.

The assay was immunoSEQ multiplex PCR, and TCRdb's table has in-frame clones only and misses some. The sample yields approximately 2.4 million clones, around 95% seen once. The donors were adults (healthy and HIV-negative) with no recent acute infections or vaccinations. The gene calls are TRBV2 and TRBJ1-4; D ambiguous. The clonotype comes from a man younger than 35 in good health. Sequenced sample: naive CD4+ T cells sorted from blood. This sample's subset: CD45RA+ positively selected. CDR3 sequence reads: CASSRLPVGEKLFF. CDR3 nucleotides: TGTGCCAGCAGTCGACTCCCGGTTGGTGAAAAACTGTTTTTT. Full variable domain (rest looked up from reference TRBV2 and TRBJ1-4): EPEVTQTPSHQVTQMGQEVILRCVPISNHLYFYWYRQILGQKVEFLVSFYNNEISEKSEIFDDQFSVERPDGSNFTLKIRSTKLEDSAMYFCASSRLPVGEKLFFGSGTQLSVL.